The clone carrying this T cell receptor (beta chain) was seen more than once but under ten times. These data originate in a study of blood T cell repertoires in COVID-19. Study overall: Sources were T cells, B-cell-depleted T cells, or PBMCs; the material itself was cDNA or gDNA.

Source study methods: Estimates of nucleated cell counts were drawn from the amplification of reference gene primers. The table came from immunoSEQ multiplex PCR; TCRdb's copy has only in-frame clones and leaves some out. V and J calls and clone size come straight from that table; D and trimming were deduced from the DNA. Of around 160,000 clones listed, about nine tenths are singletons. This sequence originates from a man older than 75 with acute or convalescent COVID-19. Source material: peripheral blood.

In DNA, the CDR3 is TGTGCCAGCAGCTTCGACAGGCGATCCTACAATGAGCAGTTCTTC. Protein: CASSFDRRSYNEQFF. The chain employs TRBV5-4 and TRBJ2-1, with D perhaps TRBD1 (6 bases). Germline CDR1 is SGHNT and CDR2 is YYREEE (reference sequence). V dropped 2 bases and J dropped 1 base, with 10 bases sitting between them. This CDR3 is 15 amino acids long.